This T cell receptor beta chain was recovered during a study of persistence of HIV-infected CD4 T cells. The study, taken as a whole, reports: TCRbeta richness was lower in CMV- and Gag-responding cells than in anti-CD3/anti-CD28-responding cells.

Sequencing used immunoSEQ version 4 in survey mode. TCRdb's copy holds only in-frame clones and misses some; the assay was immunoSEQ multiplex PCR. This repertoire shows tens of thousands of clones, around 72% found once; its top ten account for roughly 1.8%. The CDR3 runs to 16 residues. The germline V and J ends were trimmed by 1 base and 0 bases, with 10 bases remaining between them. Germline assignment: CDR1 LGHDT and CDR2 YNNKEL (reference sequence). Cells were stimulated with overlapping HIV-1 Gag 15-mer peptides. Sorting of responding CD4+ T cells relied on upregulated CD40 ligand together with CD69. CD4+ T cell counts exceeded 400 cells/uL; CMV serology was positive. Stimulated PBMCs had first been depleted of CD8+ T cells. A remark on this clone: No antigen is known for it.

The specimen was CD4+ T cells sorted from PBMCs after roughly 18-hour stimulation, collected from a patient who received antiretroviral therapy. The clonotype comes from an adult man with HIV who was CMV-seropositive. The V gene is TRBV3-1 (or the pseudogene TRBV3-2), the J gene TRBJ1-3; no reliable D call. CDR3 loop: CASSQGAQSSGNTIYF. The CDR3 DNA sequence: TGTGCCAGCAGCCAAGGGGCACAGAGCTCTGGAAACACCATATATTTT.